The 5 T cell receptor beta chains below come from one sample, sequenced in a study of shared clonotypes between healthy human individuals. The repertoire was sequenced with immunoSEQ multiplex PCR; TCRdb's copy has only in-frame clones and lacks some. The sample includes fewer than 1.6 million clones, 97% to 99% seen only once; the top ten take approximately 0.4%. Sequencing input: naive CD4+ T cells sorted from blood. Described subset: CD45RA+ positively selected. These receptors were collected from a man in his thirties or forties in good health.

Details on this clone: The same CDR3 is also encoded by other DNA sequences in this sample. V usage is TRBV20-1 and J usage is TRBJ1-1; a weak D match, TRBD1 (5 bases). The V end lost 7 bases, the J end lost 1 base, and 7 bases lay between the germline ends. The length of the CDR3 is 11 residues. CDR1 and CDR2 from the germline V gene are DFQATT and SNEGSKA (reference sequence). DNA for the CDR3: TGCAGTGTTCAGGGGAACACTGAAGCTTTCTTT. Protein: CSVQGNTEAFF.

To note about this clone: Other DNA sequences from this sample encode an identical CDR3 as well. V and J are TRBV5-1 and TRBJ1-4; 7 bases line up with TRBD1. This CDR3 has 14 amino acids. V lost 3 bases and J lost 7; bases outside the gene matches: 6. The germline gives CDR1 SGHRS, CDR2 YFSETQ. The CDR3 sequence is CASSSTGVGEKLFF. The CDR3 nucleotides are TGCGCCAGCAGCTCCACAGGGGTGGGTGAAAAACTGTTTTTT.

The chain combines TRBV18 with TRBJ2-1, with a weak D call TRBD1 (6 bases). Germline values: CDR1 KGHSH, CDR2 LQKENI. V was clipped by 6 bases and J by 8 bases, with 17 bases between them. This CDR3 contains 14 residues. The CDR3 protein is CASSRQGSKDEQFF. The CDR3, as DNA: TGTGCCAGCTCTCGGCAGGGGTCTAAAGATGAGCAGTTCTTC.

V and J are TRBV18 and TRBJ2-1; TRBD2 matches 8 bases. CDR3 length equals 11 residues. J lost 9 bases, V lost 6 bases, and 1 base had no gene match. CDR1 and CDR2 from the germline V gene are KGHSH and LQKENI. The CDR3 sequence: CASSGLGEQFF. In DNA, the CDR3 is TGTGCCAGCTCGGGACTAGGTGAGCAGTTCTTC. Variable domain in full (rest from reference TRBV18 and TRBJ2-1): NAGVMQNPRHLVRRRGQEARLRCSPMKGHSHVYWYRQLPEEGLKFMVYLQKENIIDESGMPKERFSAEFPKEGPSILRIQQVVRGDSAAYFCASSGLGEQFFGPGTRLTVL.

This chain uses TRBV9 with TRBJ1-3; D is uncertain. The CDR3 is 12 amino acids. V shed 4 bases and J shed 6 bases, with 8 bases lying between them. The germline V gene has CDR1 SGDLS and CDR2 YYNGEE. The DNA for the CDR3 is TGTGCCAGCAGCCCTCGCTCAAACACCATATATTTT. Its translation is CASSPRSNTIYF.